What follows are 9 T cell receptor beta chains derived from one specimen sequenced in a study of T cell responses to AZD1222 COVID-19 vaccine. The protocol was immunoSEQ multiplex PCR, while the TCRdb copy is restricted to in-frame clones and leaves out a portion. The sample has approximately 80,000 clones, roughly 87% seen once. The specimen comprised peripheral blood, sampled on day 0 of AZD1222 vaccination. Receptor source: an adult in good health.

The V gene is TRBV2, the J gene TRBJ2-7; TRBD2 matches 12 bases. The junction had 6 bases not matched to a gene; V was cut back by 6 bases and J by 6 bases. Germline CDR1 is SNHLY and CDR2 is FYNNEI. The CDR3 extends over 14 amino acids. CDR3 in amino acids: CASSRLAGVSEQYF. The CDR3, as DNA: TGTGCCAGCAGCCGACTAGCGGGAGTTTCCGAGCAGTACTTC.

This rearrangement joins TRBV29-1 to TRBJ1-2; D may be TRBD1 (5 bases). Germline CDR1 and CDR2: SQVTM and ANQGSEA. The CDR3 is made up of 10 amino acids. V was pared by 3 bases and J by 8 bases, with 7 bases between. The CDR3 DNA reads TGCAGCGTTGAGCGGGACGGCTACACCTTC. Amino acids: CSVERDGYTF.

The V gene is TRBV19, the J gene TRBJ1-4, with D possibly TRBD1 on 5 matching bases. Germline CDR1 reads LNHDA; CDR2 reads SQIVND (reference sequence). The CDR3 loop spans 15 amino acids. With 7 bases removed from V and 6 bases from J, the gap between germline ends came to 18 bases. For the CDR3, the DNA is TGTGCCAGTACCCCCTCCCGGGACGTCCATGAAAAACTGTTTTTT. Encoded protein: CASTPSRDVHEKLFF. The full variable domain, in which reference TRBV19 and TRBJ1-4 provide the parts outside the CDR3, is DGGITQSPKYLFRKEGQNVTLSCEQNLNHDAMYWYRQDPGQGLRLIYYSQIVNDFQKGDIAEGYSVSREKKESFPLTVTSAQKNPTAFYLCASTPSRDVHEKLFFGSGTQLSVL.

The DNA for the CDR3 is TGTGCCAGCAGTGAATCTGTCTACAGCTCTGGAAACACCATATATTTT. The encoded protein is CASSESVYSSGNTIYF. The chain has TRBV25-1 and TRBJ1-3; unclear D gene. CDR1 MGHDK and CDR2 SYGVNS come from the germline V gene. Trimming pared 1 base from V and 0 bases from J, leaving 10 bases between. The CDR3 is 16 residues long.

The chain links TRBV18 to TRBJ2-5; D call uncertain. CDR1 and CDR2 (germline): KGHSH, LQKENI. This CDR3 region has 11 residues. V was shortened by 6 bases and J by 3 bases, with 5 bases between the two germline ends. This CDR3 reads CASSSKETQYF. The CDR3 coding sequence is TGTGCCAGCTCCTCAAAAGAGACCCAGTACTTC.

CDR3 sequence: CASSRANAAFF. CDR3 nucleotide sequence: TGTGCCAGCAGTCGAGCCAATGCAGCTTTCTTT. This sequence joins TRBV6-5 and TRBJ1-1; no clear D. The CDR3 is 11 residues long. Germline CDR1 MNHEY, CDR2 SVGAGI. Trimming removed 5 bases at V and 10 bases at J, with 11 bases between.

V usage is TRBV4-2 and J usage is TRBJ1-4; D might be TRBD1 (5 bases). Germline lookup yields CDR1 LGHNA and CDR2 YNFKEQ. V lost 1 base and J lost 13, with 16 bases in between. There are 14 residues in the CDR3. The DNA for the CDR3 is TGTGCCAGCAGCCAAGGTAGGGGTCCGCCGAGACTGTTTTTT. Its translation is CASSQGRGPPRLFF.

The gene calls are TRBV6-2 or TRBV6-3 and TRBJ1-1; D unresolved. Trimming removed 2 bases at V and 1 base at J, with 5 bases between. CDR1 is MNHEY and CDR2 is SVGEGT in the germline V gene. The CDR3 is 13 amino acids. The CDR3 nucleotides read TGTGCCAGCAGTTACACCCAGAACACTGAAGCTTTCTTT. Encoded protein: CASSYTQNTEAFF.

The genes are TRBV21-1 and TRBJ2-2; the table's D call, TRBD2, has no DNA check behind it. TRBV21-1 is a known pseudogene. CDR3 length: 17 amino acids. CDR3 nucleotide sequence: TGTGCCAGCAGCAAGGGGTCTAGCGGATTGAACACCGGGGAGCTGTTTTTT. This encodes CASSKGSSGLNTGELFF.